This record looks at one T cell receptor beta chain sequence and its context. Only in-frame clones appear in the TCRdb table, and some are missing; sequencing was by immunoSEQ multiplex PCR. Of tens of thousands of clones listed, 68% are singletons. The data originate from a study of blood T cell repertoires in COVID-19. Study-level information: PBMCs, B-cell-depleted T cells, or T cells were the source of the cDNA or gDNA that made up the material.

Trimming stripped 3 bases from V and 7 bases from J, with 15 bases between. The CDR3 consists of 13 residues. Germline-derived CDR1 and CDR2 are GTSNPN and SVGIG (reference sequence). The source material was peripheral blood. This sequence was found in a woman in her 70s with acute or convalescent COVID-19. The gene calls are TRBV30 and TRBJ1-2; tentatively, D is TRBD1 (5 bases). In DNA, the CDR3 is TGTGCCTGGAGCTGGGGGGGGAAGGGTGGCTACACCTTC. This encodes CAWSWGGKGGYTF.